This entry describes one T cell receptor (beta chain). Its antigen is not known. Documented time point: pre-treatment sample, taken before nivolumab and TIL therapy. The libraries were made with immunoSEQ v3. Some clones are missing from TCRdb's copy, which holds only in-frame ones; the method was immunoSEQ multiplex PCR. The repertoire has some 60,000 clones, roughly 80% of them found once; the top ten carry about 1.8%. This CDR3 has 13 amino acids. Germline V gives CDR1 SGHTA, CDR2 FQGNSA. Deletions cut 5 bases from V and 9 bases from J, with 14 bases between. This specimen belongs to a study of TIL therapy for anti-PD-1-resistant metastatic lung cancer. Study observations and caveats: Patients were highly selected, enriched for treatment-naive, never-smoker and oncogene-addicted cases.

The source is a person aged 25 to 80 with non-small cell lung cancer. The source material was blood, sampled at baseline. The rearrangement joins TRBV7-2 to TRBJ2-1; D may correspond to TRBD1 or TRBD2 (5 bases each). The DNA for the CDR3 is TGTGCCAGCAGCCCTGTGAAGGGACGTGAGCAGTTCTTC. Protein sequence: CASSPVKGREQFF.